This T cell receptor (beta chain) comes out of a study of OX40 agonist ivuxolimab in advanced cancers. About the study: Partial responses were achieved by three patients: one hepatocellular carcinoma, two cutaneous melanoma.

A word on this clone: What it recognizes is unknown.

Blood sampling was done at baseline, cycle 4 day 1, and cycle 7 day 1. CDR1 and CDR2 from the germline V gene are DFQATT and SNEGSKA (reference sequence). This CDR3 is built from 11 residues. Trimming removed 3 bases from V and 8 bases from J, with 10 bases in between. Method: immunoSEQ multiplex PCR; TCRdb's copy keeps in-frame clones and lacks some. The sample has tens of thousands of clones, over 80% seen once. Whole-study results and caveats: Within 6 weeks, CD4+ and CD8+ blood T cells expanded clonally at 0.1 to 3.0 mg/kg.

The specimen was CD4+ or CD8+ T cells sorted from blood, collected in a trial of the OX40 agonist ivuxolimab. V is TRBV20-1 and J is TRBJ1-1; D gene ambiguous. This receptor was taken from an adult with an advanced solid tumor such as melanoma, head and neck, liver or kidney cancer. The CDR3 coding sequence is TGCAGTGCTAGTTTTTTTTCCGAAGCTTTCTTT. This codes for CSASFFSEAFF.